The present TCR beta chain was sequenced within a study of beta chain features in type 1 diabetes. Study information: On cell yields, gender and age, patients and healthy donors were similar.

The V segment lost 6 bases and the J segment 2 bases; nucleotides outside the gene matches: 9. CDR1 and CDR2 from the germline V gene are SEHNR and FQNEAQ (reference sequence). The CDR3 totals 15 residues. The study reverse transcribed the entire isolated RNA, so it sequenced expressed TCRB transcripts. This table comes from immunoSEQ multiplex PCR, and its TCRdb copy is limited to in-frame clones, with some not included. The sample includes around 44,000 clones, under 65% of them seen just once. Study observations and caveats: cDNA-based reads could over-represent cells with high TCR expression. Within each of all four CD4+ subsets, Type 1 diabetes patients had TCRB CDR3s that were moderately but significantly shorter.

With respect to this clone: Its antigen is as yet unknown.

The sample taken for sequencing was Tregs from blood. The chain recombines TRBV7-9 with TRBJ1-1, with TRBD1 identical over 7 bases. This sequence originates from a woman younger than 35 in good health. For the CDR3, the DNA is TGTGCCAGCAGAAACCGGGACAGACCAAACACTGAAGCTTTCTTT. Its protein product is CASRNRDRPNTEAFF.